Below, one T cell receptor beta chain is given with its context. The entry originates in a study of blood T cell repertoires in COVID-19. Whole-study context: There were acute and convalescent COVID-19 samples, and they came from the United States, Italy and Spain. Nucleic acid was either cDNA or gDNA, and it came from T cells, B-cell-depleted T cells, or PBMCs.

V shed 4 bases and J shed 2 bases, with 11 bases lying between them. This CDR3 is 14 amino acids long. Germline CDR1 reads MDHEN; CDR2 reads SYDVKM. In the authors' methods: Amplifying reference gene primers gave estimates of nucleated cell counts. TCRdb's table, derived via immunoSEQ multiplex PCR, lists solely in-frame clones and lacks some. D and trimming come from the DNA, and the V and J calls and clone size come from that table. The sample consists of around 200,000 clones, around 87% of them appearing once. The receptor comes from a man aged 45-60 years with acute or convalescent COVID-19. This chain uses TRBV28 with TRBJ2-5; D is possibly TRBD2 (6 bases). The material sequenced was peripheral blood. The CDR3 loop is CASSWGTHQETQYF. As DNA, the CDR3 is TGTGCCAGCAGTTGGGGGACTCATCAAGAGACCCAGTACTTC.